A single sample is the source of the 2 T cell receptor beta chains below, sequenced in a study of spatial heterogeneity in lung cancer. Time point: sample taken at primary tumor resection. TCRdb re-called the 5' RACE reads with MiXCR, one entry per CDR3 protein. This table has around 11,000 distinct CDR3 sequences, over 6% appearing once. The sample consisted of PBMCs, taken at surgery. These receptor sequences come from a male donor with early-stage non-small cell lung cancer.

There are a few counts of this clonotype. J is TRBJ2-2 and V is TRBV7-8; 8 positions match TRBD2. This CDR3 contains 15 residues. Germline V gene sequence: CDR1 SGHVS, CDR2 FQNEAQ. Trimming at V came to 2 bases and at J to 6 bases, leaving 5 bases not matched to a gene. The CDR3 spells CASSLMGLGSGELFF. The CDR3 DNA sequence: TGTGCCAGCAGCTTAATGGGACTAGGTTCCGGGGAGCTGTTTTTT.

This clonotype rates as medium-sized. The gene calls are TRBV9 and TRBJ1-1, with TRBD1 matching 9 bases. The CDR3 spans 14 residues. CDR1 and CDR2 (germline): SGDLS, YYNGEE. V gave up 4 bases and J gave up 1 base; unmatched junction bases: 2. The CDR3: CASSLDRGNTEAFF. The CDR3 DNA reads TGTGCCAGCAGCCTGGACAGGGGGAACACTGAAGCTTTCTTT.